This TCR beta chain stems from a study of OX40 agonist ivuxolimab in advanced cancers. Background on the whole study: The costimulatory receptor OX40 (CD134) was targeted by ivuxolimab, a fully human IgG2 agonistic monoclonal antibody. Intravenous ivuxolimab was administered to patients every 2 weeks at six dose levels: 0.01, 0.1, 0.3, 1.5, 3 and 10 mg/kg. Of the approximately 50 dose-escalation patients, hepatocellular carcinoma was present in some 19, melanoma in around 15, renal cell carcinoma in 9 and head and neck cancer in 9. The dose-escalation cohort was 80% to 90% male with a mean age of approximately 59 years, ranging from roughly 23 to 79. Patients were allowed to have had prior anti-PD-1, anti-PD-L1 or anti-CTLA-4 therapy, and 40% of the dose-escalation patients had been treated with checkpoint inhibitors. Partial responses were achieved by three dose-escalation patients, of whom one had hepatocellular carcinoma and two had cutaneous melanoma. The point of sequencing TCRbeta in the periphery was to test whether ivuxolimab changed TCR sequence diversity and drove clonal T-cell expansion. The paper describes the monotherapy dose-escalation part (N ≈ 52 patients) of the phase I trial of ivuxolimab. Here is what the overall study found, with its caveats: Low levels of normalized T-cell clonal expansion were also shown by some nonresponding patients. Clonal expansion of both CD4+ and CD8+ blood T cells was observed from baseline to week 6 at doses 0.1 to 3.0 mg/kg. Partial responders in the 0.1-3.0 mg/kg groups had among the lowest normalized peripheral clonal expansion, especially among CD8+ T cells. The antigen specificity of the clonally expanded peripheral T cells was not determined. After ivuxolimab, expanded clones were on average more numerous among CD8+ T cells than among CD4+ T cells.

The trial excluded patients who had a history of autoimmune disease or were on systemic immunosuppression. Peripheral blood for TCR sequencing was collected from all dose cohorts at baseline, on cycle 4 day 1, and on cycle 7 day 1. Samples came from an open-label, multicenter, first-in-human phase I dose-escalation trial of ivuxolimab. Adults with locally advanced or metastatic head and neck squamous cell, hepatocellular, melanoma or renal cell carcinoma were enrolled in the trial. Before TCR sequencing, CD4+ T cells and CD8+ T cells from peripheral blood were sorted into separate populations. Note on this clone: No antigen is known for it. No base quality values were provided; no much bigger clone lies one nucleotide off.

At the junction V is shortened by 3 bases and J by 10 bases; bases outside the gene matches: 7. CDR1 and CDR2 are read off the germline V gene as KGHSH and LQKENI. The CDR3 spans 13 residues, from the cysteine through the phenylalanine. Only the CDR3 DNA stays, 39 bases, in frame from base 1. For sequencing of the TCRbeta CDR3 region, genomic DNA was extracted from the sorted cells. TCRbeta CDR3 regions were sequenced using the immunoSEQ Assay. TCRdb obtained this table from immuneACCESS and retained in-frame rearrangements with V and J assigned. These tables miss some clones; where compared with another copy, unresolved V genes account for less than half of the shortfall, and the remainder is unexplained. The sample table holds roughly 49,000 clones, of which almost 90% were seen once. The top ten constitute roughly 3.5% of the sample.

This receptor chain uses TRBV18 and TRBJ1-1; 8 central nucleotides agree with TRBD1. Sequencing used CD4+ or CD8+ T cells sorted from blood, obtained in a trial of the OX40 agonist ivuxolimab. This TCR derives from an adult with an advanced solid tumor such as melanoma, head and neck, liver or kidney cancer. The CDR3 reads as follows: CASSPHGQGGAFF. The bases read TGTGCCAGCTCACCGCATGGACAGGGTGGAGCTTTCTTT.